This T cell receptor (beta chain) originates from a study of blood T cell repertoires in COVID-19. Study-wide background: Acute and convalescent COVID-19 specimens originated in the United States, Italy and Spain. PBMCs, B-cell-depleted T cells, or T cells provided the cDNA or gDNA that made up the material.

This CDR3 has 15 amino acids. V dropped 6 bases and J dropped 4 bases, with 18 bases sitting between them. The germline V gene encodes CDR1 SNHLY and CDR2 FYNNEI. Source study methods: Nucleated cell counts were estimated from reference gene primer amplification. Some clones are missing from TCRdb's copy, which holds only in-frame ones; the method was immunoSEQ multiplex PCR. V and J calls and clone size are those listed in that table; D and trimming were worked out from the DNA. Here the sample spans around 25,000 clones, 88% being singletons. The chain links TRBV2 to TRBJ1-2, with D possibly matching TRBD1 (5 bases). Input material: peripheral blood. This clonotype was obtained from a man aged 65 to 79 in a cohort sampled during active COVID-19. The DNA of the CDR3 is TGTGCCAGCAGCGAGGTGACAGTGACCCCCTATGGCTACACCTTC. Protein product: CASSEVTVTPYGYTF.